This TCR beta chain originates from a study of CD8 T cells in ankylosing spondylitis. Study results and caveats: Characteristic, it appeared, of ankylosing spondylitis blood was a TCR beta motif of fewer than 10 highly homologous variants. Disease-associated clones were reportedly significantly overrepresented in matched ankylosing spondylitis synovial fluid.

Each TCR beta library was made by quantitative 5'-RACE that incorporated molecular barcodes. TCRdb re-called the 5' RACE reads with MiXCR, one entry per CDR3 protein. The sample records about 130,000 distinct CDR3 sequences, over 7% being singletons. The CDR3 extends over 15 amino acids. V gave up 4 bases and J gave up 5 bases; unmatched junction bases: 10. CDR1 and CDR2 (germline): SGDLS, YYNGEE. This clonotype has a handful of counts. Its antigen is undetermined. Sample: blood, either unsorted or a sorted T cell fraction (not recorded which). The clonotype comes from a male donor with ankylosing spondylitis or in good health (not recorded which). This sequence joins TRBV9 and TRBJ2-5, with 8 nucleotides matching TRBD1. CDR3 loop: CASSLRGRGFETQYF. The CDR3 DNA follows: TGTGCCAGCAGCCTCAGGGGGCGTGGATTTGAGACCCAGTACTTC.